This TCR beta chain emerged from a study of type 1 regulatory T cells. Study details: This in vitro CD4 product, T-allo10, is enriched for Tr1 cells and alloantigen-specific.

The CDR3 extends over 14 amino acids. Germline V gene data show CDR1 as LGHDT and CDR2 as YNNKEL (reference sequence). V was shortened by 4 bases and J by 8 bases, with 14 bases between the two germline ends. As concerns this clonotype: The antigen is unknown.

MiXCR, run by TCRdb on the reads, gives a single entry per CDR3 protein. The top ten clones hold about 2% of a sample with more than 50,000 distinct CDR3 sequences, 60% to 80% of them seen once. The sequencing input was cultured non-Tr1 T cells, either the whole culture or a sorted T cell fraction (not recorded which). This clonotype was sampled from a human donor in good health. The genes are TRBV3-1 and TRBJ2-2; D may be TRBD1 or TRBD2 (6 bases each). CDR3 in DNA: TGTGCCAGCAGCCCCTCCAGGGGAGGTGGGGAGCTGTTTTTT. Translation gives CASSPSRGGGELFF.